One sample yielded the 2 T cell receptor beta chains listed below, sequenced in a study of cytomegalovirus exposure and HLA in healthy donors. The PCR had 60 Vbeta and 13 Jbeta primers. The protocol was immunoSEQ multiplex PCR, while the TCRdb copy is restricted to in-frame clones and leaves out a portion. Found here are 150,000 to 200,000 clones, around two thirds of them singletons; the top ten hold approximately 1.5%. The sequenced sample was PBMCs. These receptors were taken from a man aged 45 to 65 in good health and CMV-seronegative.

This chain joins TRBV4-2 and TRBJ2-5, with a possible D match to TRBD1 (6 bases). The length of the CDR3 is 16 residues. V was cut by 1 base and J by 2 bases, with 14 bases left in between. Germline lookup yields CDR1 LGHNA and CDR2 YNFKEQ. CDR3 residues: CASSQARTEGQETQYF. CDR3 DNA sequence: TGTGCCAGCAGCCAAGCCCGGACAGAGGGGCAAGAGACCCAGTACTTC.

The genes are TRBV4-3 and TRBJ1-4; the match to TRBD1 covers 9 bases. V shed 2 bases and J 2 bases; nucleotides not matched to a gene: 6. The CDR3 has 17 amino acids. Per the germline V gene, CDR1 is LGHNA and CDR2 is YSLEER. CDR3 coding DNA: TGCGCCAGCAGCCAAAGTACAGGGGGCCTCACTAATGAAAAACTGTTTTTT. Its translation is CASSQSTGGLTNEKLFF.